The source of this T cell receptor (beta chain) is a study of blood T cell repertoires in COVID-19. Sequencing was performed with immunoSEQ multiplex PCR; in TCRdb, only in-frame clones are kept and a portion is missing. The table includes fewer than 400,000 clones, roughly 86% detected once. The TCR originated in a woman in her thirties with COVID-19, enrolled during active disease. The specimen sequenced was peripheral blood.

The CDR3 coding sequence is TGCGCCAGCAGCCAGCAAACGACAGGGGTACAGAAAAACATTCAGTACTTC. Translation gives CASSQQTTGVQKNIQYF. This chain uses TRBV4-1 with TRBJ2-4; 8 bases match TRBD1. CDR3 length equals 17 residues. The germline CDR1 and CDR2 sequences are MGHRA and YSYEKL. Losses at the gene ends were 3 bases for V and 4 bases for J; bases not matched to a gene: 11.